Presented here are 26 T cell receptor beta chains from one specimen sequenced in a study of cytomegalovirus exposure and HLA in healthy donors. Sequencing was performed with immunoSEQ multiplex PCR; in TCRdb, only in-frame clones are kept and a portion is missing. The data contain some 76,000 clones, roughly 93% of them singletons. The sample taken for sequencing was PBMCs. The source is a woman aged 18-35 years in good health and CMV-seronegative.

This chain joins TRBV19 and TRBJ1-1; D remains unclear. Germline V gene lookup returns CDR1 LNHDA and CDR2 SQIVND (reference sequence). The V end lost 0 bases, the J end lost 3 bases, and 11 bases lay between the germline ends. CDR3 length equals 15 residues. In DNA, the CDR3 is TGTGCCAGTAGTATAGAGGAGGGTAAGGACACTGAAGCTTTCTTT. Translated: CASSIEEGKDTEAFF.

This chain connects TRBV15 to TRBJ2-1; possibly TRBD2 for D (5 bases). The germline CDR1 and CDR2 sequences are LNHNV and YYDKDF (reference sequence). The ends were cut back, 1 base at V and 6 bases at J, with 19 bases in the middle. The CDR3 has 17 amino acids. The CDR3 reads CATSRARSGRRGNEQFF. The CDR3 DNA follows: TGTGCCACCAGCAGAGCCCGTTCAGGACGACGGGGCAATGAGCAGTTCTTC.

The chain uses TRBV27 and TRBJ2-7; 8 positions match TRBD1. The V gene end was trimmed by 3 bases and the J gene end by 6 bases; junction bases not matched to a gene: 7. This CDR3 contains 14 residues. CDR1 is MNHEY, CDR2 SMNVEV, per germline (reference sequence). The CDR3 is CASSFEGQGLEQYF. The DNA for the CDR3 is TGTGCCAGCAGTTTTGAAGGACAGGGACTCGAGCAGTACTTC.

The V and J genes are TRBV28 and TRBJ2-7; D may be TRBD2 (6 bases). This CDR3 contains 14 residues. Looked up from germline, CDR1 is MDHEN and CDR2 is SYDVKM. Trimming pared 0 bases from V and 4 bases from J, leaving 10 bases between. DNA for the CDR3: TGTGCCAGCAGTTTATGGGGGGGAGGTTACGAGCAGTACTTC. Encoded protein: CASSLWGGGYEQYF.

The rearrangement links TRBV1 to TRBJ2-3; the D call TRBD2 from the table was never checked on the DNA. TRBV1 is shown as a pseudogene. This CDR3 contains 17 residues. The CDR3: CTSSSRTSGCSTDTQYF. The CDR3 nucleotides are TGCACCAGCAGCTCCAGGACTAGCGGGTGTAGCACAGATACGCAGTATTTT.

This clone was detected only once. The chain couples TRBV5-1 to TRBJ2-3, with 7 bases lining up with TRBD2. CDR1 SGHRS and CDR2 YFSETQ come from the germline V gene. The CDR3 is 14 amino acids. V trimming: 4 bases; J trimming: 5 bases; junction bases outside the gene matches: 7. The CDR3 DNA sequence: TGCGCCAGCAGCATTGGGGGGGAGGGAGATACGCAGTATTTT. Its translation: CASSIGGEGDTQYF.

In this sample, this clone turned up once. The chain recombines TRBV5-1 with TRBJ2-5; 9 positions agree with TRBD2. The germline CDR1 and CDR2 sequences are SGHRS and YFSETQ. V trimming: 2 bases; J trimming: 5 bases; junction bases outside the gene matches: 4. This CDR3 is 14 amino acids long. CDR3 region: CASSFRTSVETQYF. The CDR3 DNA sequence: TGCGCCAGCAGCTTTCGGACTAGCGTGGAGACCCAGTACTTC.

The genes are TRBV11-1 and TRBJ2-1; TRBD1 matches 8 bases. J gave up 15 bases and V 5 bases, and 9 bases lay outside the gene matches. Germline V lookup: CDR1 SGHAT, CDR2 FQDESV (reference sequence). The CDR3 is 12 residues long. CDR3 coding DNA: TGTGCCAGCAGCCATGACAGGGGTAATCGGTTCTTC. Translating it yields CASSHDRGNRFF.

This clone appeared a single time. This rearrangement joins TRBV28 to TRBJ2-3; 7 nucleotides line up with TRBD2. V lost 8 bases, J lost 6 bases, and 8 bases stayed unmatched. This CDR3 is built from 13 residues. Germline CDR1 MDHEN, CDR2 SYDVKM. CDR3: CASEEREWDTQYF. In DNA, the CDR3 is TGTGCCAGCGAAGAGCGGGAATGGGATACGCAGTATTTT. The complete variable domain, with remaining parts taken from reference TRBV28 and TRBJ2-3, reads DVKVTQSSRYLVKRTGEKVFLECVQDMDHENMFWYRQDPGLGLRLIYFSYDVKMKEKGDIPEGYSVSREKKERFSLILESASTNQTSMYLCASEEREWDTQYFGPGTRLTVL.

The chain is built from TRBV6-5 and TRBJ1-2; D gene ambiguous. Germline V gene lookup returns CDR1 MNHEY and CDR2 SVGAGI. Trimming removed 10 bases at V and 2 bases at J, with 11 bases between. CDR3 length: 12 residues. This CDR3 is CANYNRNYGYTF. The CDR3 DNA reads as TGTGCCAATTACAACCGAAACTATGGCTACACCTTC.

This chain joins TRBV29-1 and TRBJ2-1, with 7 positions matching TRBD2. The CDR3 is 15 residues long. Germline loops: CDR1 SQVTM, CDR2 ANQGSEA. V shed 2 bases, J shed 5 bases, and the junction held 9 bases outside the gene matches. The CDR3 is CSVERFERGDNEQFF. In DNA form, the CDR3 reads TGCAGCGTTGAAAGGTTCGAGCGGGGTGACAATGAGCAGTTCTTC.

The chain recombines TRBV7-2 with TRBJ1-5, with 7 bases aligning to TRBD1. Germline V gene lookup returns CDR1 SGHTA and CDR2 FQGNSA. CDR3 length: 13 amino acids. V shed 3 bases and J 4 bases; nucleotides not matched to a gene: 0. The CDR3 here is CASSLTGNQPQHF. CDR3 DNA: TGTGCCAGCAGCTTGACAGGGAATCAGCCCCAGCATTTT.

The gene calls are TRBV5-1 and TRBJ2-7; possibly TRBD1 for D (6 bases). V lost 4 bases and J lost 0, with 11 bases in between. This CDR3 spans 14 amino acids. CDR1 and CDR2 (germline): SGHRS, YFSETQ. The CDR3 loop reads CASSLGTSSYEQYF. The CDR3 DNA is TGCGCCAGCAGCCTAGGGACAAGCTCCTACGAGCAGTACTTC.

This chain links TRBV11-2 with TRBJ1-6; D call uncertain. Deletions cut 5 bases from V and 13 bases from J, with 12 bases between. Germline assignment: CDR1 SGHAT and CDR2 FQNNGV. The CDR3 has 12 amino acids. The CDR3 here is CASSAPEGPLHF. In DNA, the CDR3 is TGTGCCAGCAGCGCCCCTGAGGGTCCCCTCCACTTT.

The CDR3 sequence is CASSSPTSGRGADTQYF. CDR3 sequence (DNA): TGTGCCAGCAGCTCCCCGACTAGCGGGAGAGGAGCAGATACGCAGTATTTT. V and J are TRBV7-9 and TRBJ2-3; 12 nucleotides align to TRBD2. The CDR3 runs 17 residues. The germline V gene encodes CDR1 SEHNR and CDR2 FQNEAQ (reference sequence). J was trimmed by 4 bases and V by 4 bases; bases with no gene match: 9.

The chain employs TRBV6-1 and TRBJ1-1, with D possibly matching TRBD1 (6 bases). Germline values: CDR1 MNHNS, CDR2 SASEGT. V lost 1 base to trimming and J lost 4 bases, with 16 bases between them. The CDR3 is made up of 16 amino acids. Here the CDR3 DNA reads TGTGCCAGCAGTGAAGACGCGGACAGATATAGCACTGAAGCTTTCTTT. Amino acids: CASSEDADRYSTEAFF.

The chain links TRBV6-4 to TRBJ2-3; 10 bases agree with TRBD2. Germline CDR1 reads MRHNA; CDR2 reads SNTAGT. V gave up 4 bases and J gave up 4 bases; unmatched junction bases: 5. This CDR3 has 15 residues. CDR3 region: CASSAGLADSDTQYF. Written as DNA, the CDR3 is TGTGCCAGCAGTGCAGGACTAGCGGATTCAGATACGCAGTATTTT.

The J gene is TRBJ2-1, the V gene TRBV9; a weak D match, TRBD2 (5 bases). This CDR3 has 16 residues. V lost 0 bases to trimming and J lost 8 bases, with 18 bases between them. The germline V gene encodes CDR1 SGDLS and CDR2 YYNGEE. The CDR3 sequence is CASSVATRATDDEQFF. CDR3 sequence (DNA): TGTGCCAGCAGCGTAGCTACTAGGGCTACAGACGATGAGCAGTTCTTC.

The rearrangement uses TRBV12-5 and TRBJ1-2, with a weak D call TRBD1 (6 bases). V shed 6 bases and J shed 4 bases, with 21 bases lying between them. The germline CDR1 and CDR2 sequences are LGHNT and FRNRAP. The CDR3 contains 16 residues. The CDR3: CASGADRPIVGYGYTF. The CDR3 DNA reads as TGTGCTAGTGGAGCTGACAGGCCAATAGTCGGCTATGGCTACACCTTC.

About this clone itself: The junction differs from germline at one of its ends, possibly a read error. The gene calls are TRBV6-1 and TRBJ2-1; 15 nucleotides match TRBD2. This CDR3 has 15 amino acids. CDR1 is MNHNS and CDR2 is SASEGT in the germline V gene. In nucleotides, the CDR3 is TGTGCCAGCAGGGAAGGGACTAGCGGGGGGTATGAGCAGTTCTTC. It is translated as CASREGTSGGYEQFF.

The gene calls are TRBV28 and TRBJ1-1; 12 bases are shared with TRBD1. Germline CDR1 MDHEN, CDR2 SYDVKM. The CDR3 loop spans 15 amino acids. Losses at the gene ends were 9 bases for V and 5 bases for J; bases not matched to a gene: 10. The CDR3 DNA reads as TGTGCCAGTACGATCCCGGGACAGGGGGCAACTGAAGCTTTCTTT. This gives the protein CASTIPGQGATEAFF.

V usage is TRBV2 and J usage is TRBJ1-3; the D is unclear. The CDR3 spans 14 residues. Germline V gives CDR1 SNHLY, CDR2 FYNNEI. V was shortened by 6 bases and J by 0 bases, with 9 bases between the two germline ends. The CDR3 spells CASRTGNSGNTIYF. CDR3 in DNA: TGTGCCAGCAGGACCGGGAACTCTGGAAACACCATATATTTT.

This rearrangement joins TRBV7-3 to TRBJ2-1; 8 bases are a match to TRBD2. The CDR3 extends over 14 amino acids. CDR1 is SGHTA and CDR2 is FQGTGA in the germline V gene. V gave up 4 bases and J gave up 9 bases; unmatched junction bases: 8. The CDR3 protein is CASSSSGGPGEQFF. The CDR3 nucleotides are TGTGCCAGCAGCTCCTCGGGAGGGCCAGGTGAGCAGTTCTTC.

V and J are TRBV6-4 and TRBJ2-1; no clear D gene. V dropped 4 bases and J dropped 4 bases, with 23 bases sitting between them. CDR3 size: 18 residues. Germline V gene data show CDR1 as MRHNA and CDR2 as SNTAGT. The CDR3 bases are TGTGCCAGCAGTGGCCCTCTCTTAACAGCTCTCCTATACAATGAGCAGTTCTTC. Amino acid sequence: CASSGPLLTALLYNEQFF.

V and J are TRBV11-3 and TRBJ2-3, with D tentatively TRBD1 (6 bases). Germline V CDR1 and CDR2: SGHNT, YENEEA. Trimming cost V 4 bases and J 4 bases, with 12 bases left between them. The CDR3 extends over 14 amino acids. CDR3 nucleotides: TGTGCCAGCAGCTACGCGTCAGGGGCAGATACGCAGTATTTT. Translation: CASSYASGADTQYF.

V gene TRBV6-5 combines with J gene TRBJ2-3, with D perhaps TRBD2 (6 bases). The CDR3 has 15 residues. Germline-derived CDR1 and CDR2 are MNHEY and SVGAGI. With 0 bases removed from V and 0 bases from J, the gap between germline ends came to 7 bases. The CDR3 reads CASSYSGGSTDTQYF. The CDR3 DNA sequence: TGTGCCAGCAGTTACTCCGGGGGTAGCACAGATACGCAGTATTTT.